This T cell receptor beta chain was recovered during a study of T-cell reconstitution after alpha-beta-depleted transplantation in children. Points from the study as a whole: Several hundred expanded graft clones reportedly supplied alpha-beta T cells about two months after transplant. T-cell counts and diversity were attributed mostly to newly produced T cells one year after transplant. At day 60, the high TCRbeta diversity found in some patients originated from recipient T cells and thymic progenitors that had survived.

This clonotype has at least ten counts. Its specificity is unknown. A library of TCRbeta sequences, prepared with unique molecular identifiers, was generated. TCRdb re-derived calls from the PCR reads in MiXCR, one entry per CDR3 protein. The data show about 27,000 distinct CDR3 sequences, 6.3% seen once. This CDR3 comprises 17 residues. Germline CDR1 and CDR2: LGHNA and YNFKEQ. J lost 4 bases, V lost 5 bases, and 12 bases had no gene match. The chain employs TRBV4-2 and TRBJ2-1; 9 bases map to TRBD2. The sequenced sample was PBMCs, mostly from graft donor cells, obtained 180 days after TCRalphabeta/CD19-depleted stem cell transplant. The TCR originated in a male patient between 5 and 17 years old who had a stem cell transplant for acute myeloid leukemia, so the T cells may come from the graft donor. The chain's CDR3 is CASSGAGGPGSYNEQFF. CDR3 nucleotides: TGTGCCAGCAGCGGGGCGGGAGGGCCAGGTTCTTACAATGAGCAGTTCTTC.